Within the sample, the clone carrying this T cell receptor (beta chain) is medium-sized. V trimming: 5 bases; J trimming: 3 bases; junction bases outside the gene matches: 7. This CDR3 has 14 amino acids. The germline V gene has CDR1 SGHTA and CDR2 FQGNSA. The data were produced by immunoSEQ multiplex PCR, yet TCRdb's version contains in-frame clones alone and is incomplete. The table shows about 160,000 clones, with 81% occurring only once. The data derive from a study of blood T cell repertoires in COVID-19. The source of this sequence is a human donor in a cohort sampled during active COVID-19. V is TRBV7-2 and J is TRBJ2-7; 7 nucleotides line up with TRBD2. Sequenced input: peripheral blood. CDR3 sequence reads: CASSPRGGSYEQYF. For the CDR3, the DNA is TGTGCCAGCAGCCCCCGGGGCGGGAGCTACGAGCAGTACTTC.